A selection of T cell receptor beta chains follows, all from one sample in a study of blood T cell repertoires in COVID-19. The method was immunoSEQ multiplex PCR; TCRdb's version includes in-frame clones alone and lacks a portion of them. The table has 150,000 to 200,000 clones, approximately 82% seen once. The specimen sequenced was PBMCs or T cells enriched from blood (not recorded which). These receptor sequences come from a woman in her forties or fifties who had recovered from COVID-19. Both conserved end residues are trimmed from each CDR3. Each record gives: CDR3 protein, V gene, CDR3 length.

cdr3_aa: ASSLAARGYGYT; v_call: TRBV5-6; cdr3_length: 12
cdr3_aa: ASRTIGLASNEQF; v_call: TRBV19; cdr3_length: 13
cdr3_aa: ATSRTVGTYNEQF; v_call: TRBV15; cdr3_length: 13
cdr3_aa: ASSPRGPNYGYT; v_call: TRBV27; cdr3_length: 12
cdr3_aa: ASSEDRRHQPQH; v_call: TRBV6-1; cdr3_length: 12
cdr3_aa: ASSPTRGALNEQF; v_call: TRBV10-1; cdr3_length: 13
cdr3_aa: ASSYSSYEQY; v_call: TRBV12-3/TRBV12-4; cdr3_length: 10
cdr3_aa: SVTRDSNEQF; v_call: TRBV29-1; cdr3_length: 10
cdr3_aa: ASSPAPLAGGEY; v_call: TRBV27; cdr3_length: 12
cdr3_aa: ASSPVPLTGAPEDGYT; v_call: TRBV13; cdr3_length: 16
cdr3_aa: ASRYRDEAF; v_call: TRBV28; cdr3_length: 9
cdr3_aa: ASSPTGTGGGGEQF; v_call: TRBV28; cdr3_length: 14
cdr3_aa: ASSPGTEYGYT; v_call: TRBV11-2; cdr3_length: 11
cdr3_aa: ASSPYGQGGYSNQPQH; v_call: TRBV6-2/TRBV6-3; cdr3_length: 16
cdr3_aa: ASSLSGYPDEQY; v_call: TRBV9; cdr3_length: 12
cdr3_aa: ASSESGGGTDTQY; v_call: TRBV6-4; cdr3_length: 13
cdr3_aa: SVSGDRGPGTEAF; v_call: TRBV29-1; cdr3_length: 13
cdr3_aa: ASLRDRGREAF; v_call: TRBV2; cdr3_length: 11
cdr3_aa: ATGDRGMFSEAF; v_call: TRBV15; cdr3_length: 12
cdr3_aa: ASSRYEGAGTEAF; v_call: TRBV5-4; cdr3_length: 13
cdr3_aa: ATSTMDRPYQPQH; v_call: TRBV15; cdr3_length: 13
cdr3_aa: SVAYQWTVNTGELF; v_call: TRBV29-1; cdr3_length: 14
cdr3_aa: ATLGQLSSGNTIY; v_call: TRBV10-3; cdr3_length: 13
cdr3_aa: ASRQDTTDTQY; v_call: TRBV19; cdr3_length: 11
cdr3_aa: ASSLFRQGSLQNTGELF; v_call: TRBV18; cdr3_length: 17
cdr3_aa: ASRGPANYGYT; v_call: TRBV3-1/TRBV3-2; cdr3_length: 11
cdr3_aa: ASSLRDSDGGTPLH; v_call: TRBV3-1/TRBV3-2; cdr3_length: 14
cdr3_aa: ASSRGQGAGELF; v_call: TRBV7-3; cdr3_length: 12
cdr3_aa: ASSRLQGPYEKLF; v_call: TRBV7-6; cdr3_length: 13
cdr3_aa: SVDTGGDGYT; v_call: TRBV29-1; cdr3_length: 10
cdr3_aa: ASSYRTGVGGYT; v_call: TRBV27; cdr3_length: 12
cdr3_aa: ASSQPTSGRPGEQY; v_call: TRBV4-2; cdr3_length: 14
cdr3_aa: ASSLQGGTGYGYT; v_call: TRBV7-3; cdr3_length: 13
cdr3_aa: ASSQDTSGRSYEQY; v_call: TRBV4-2; cdr3_length: 14
cdr3_aa: ASSAGLASTYNEQF; v_call: TRBV7-9; cdr3_length: 14
cdr3_aa: ASSLDSGGHHPLWYEQY; v_call: TRBV7-8; cdr3_length: 17
cdr3_aa: ASSVTGYQSYT; v_call: TRBV7-9; cdr3_length: 11
cdr3_aa: ASSPTQGSGTGELF; v_call: TRBV7-2; cdr3_length: 14
cdr3_aa: ASSSPFWGGGFYEQY; v_call: TRBV7-9; cdr3_length: 15
cdr3_aa: ASSTGQGFMNTEAF; v_call: TRBV28; cdr3_length: 14
cdr3_aa: ASSLDGLNTEAF; v_call: TRBV5-1; cdr3_length: 12
cdr3_aa: ASSPGQGRQF; v_call: TRBV16; cdr3_length: 10